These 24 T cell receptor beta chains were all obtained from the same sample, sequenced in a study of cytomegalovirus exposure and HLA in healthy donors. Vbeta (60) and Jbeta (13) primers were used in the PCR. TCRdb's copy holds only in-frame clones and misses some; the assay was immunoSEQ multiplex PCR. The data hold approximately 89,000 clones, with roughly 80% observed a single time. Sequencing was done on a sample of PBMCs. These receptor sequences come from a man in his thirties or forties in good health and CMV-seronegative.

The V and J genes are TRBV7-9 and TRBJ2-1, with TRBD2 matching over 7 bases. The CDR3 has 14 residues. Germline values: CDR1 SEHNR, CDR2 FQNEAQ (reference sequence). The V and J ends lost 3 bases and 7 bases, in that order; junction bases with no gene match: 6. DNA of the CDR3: TGTGCCAGCAGCTTGCAGGGAGGGAATAATGAGCAGTTCTTC. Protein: CASSLQGGNNEQFF.

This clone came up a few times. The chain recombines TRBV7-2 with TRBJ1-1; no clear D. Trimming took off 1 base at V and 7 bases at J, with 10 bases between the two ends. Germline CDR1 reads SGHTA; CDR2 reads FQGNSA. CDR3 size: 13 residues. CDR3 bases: TGTGCCAGCAGCTTAGATCCCGGGTGTGAAGCTTTCTTT. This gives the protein CASSLDPGCEAFF.

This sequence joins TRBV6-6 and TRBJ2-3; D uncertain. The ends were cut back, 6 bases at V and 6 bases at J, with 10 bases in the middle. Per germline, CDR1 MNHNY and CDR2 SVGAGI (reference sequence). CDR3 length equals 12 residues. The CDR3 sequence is CASSPTEDTQYF. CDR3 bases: TGTGCCAGCAGCCCCACTGAGGATACGCAGTATTTT.

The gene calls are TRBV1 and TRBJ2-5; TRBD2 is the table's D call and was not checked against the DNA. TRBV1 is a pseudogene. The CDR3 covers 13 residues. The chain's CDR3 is CTSSHSSAETQYF. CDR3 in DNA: TGCACCAGCAGCCATTCTAGCGCAGAGACCCAGTACTTC.

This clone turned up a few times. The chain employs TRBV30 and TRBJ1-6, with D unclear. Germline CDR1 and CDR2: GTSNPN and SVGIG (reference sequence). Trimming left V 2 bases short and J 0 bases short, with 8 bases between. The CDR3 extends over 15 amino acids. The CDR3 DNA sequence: TGTGCCTGGAGTACCCCGAGCTCCTATAATTCACCCCTCCACTTT. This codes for CAWSTPSSYNSPLHF.

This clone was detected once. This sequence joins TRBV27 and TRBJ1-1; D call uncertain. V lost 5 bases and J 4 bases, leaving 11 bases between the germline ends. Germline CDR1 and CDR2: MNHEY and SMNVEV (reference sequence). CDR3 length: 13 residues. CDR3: CASSEKQSTEAFF. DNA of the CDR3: TGTGCCAGCAGTGAAAAACAAAGCACTGAAGCTTTCTTT.

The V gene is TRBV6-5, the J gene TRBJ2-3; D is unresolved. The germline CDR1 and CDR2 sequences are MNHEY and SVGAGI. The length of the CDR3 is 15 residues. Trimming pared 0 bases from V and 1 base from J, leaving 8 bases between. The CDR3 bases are TGTGCCAGCAGTTACTCGAAAGGAGGCACAGATACGCAGTATTTT. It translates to CASSYSKGGTDTQYF.

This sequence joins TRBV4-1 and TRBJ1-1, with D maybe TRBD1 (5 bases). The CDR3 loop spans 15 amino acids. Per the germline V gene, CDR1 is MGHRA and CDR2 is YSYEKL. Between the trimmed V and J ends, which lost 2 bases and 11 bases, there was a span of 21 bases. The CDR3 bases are TGCGCCAGCAGCCAACCCTTAACTCCCAGGGTTGGGGCTTTCTTT. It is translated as CASSQPLTPRVGAFF.

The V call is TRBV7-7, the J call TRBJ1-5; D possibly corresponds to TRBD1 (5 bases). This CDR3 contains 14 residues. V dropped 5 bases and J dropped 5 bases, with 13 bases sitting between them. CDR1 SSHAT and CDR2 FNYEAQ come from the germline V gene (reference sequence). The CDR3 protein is CASSTRDFDQPQHF. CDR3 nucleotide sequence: TGTGCCAGCAGCACCAGGGATTTCGATCAGCCCCAGCATTTT.

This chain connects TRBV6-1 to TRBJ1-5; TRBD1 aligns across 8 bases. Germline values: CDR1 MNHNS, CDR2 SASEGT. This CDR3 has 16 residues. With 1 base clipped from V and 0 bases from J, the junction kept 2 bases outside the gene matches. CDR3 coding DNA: TGTGCCAGCAGTGAAGGACAGGGGCATAGCAATCAGCCCCAGCATTTT. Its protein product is CASSEGQGHSNQPQHF.

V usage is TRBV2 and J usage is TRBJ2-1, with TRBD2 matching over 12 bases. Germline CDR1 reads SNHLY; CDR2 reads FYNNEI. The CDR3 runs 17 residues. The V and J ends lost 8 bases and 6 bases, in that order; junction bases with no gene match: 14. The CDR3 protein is CASGSVQTSGSSNEQFF. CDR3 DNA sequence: TGTGCCAGCGGGTCGGTCCAGACTAGCGGGAGCTCCAATGAGCAGTTCTTC.

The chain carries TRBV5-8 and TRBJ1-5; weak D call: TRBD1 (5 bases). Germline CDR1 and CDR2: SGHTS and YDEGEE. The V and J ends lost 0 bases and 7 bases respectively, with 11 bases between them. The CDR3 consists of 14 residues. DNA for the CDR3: TGTGCCAGCAGCTTGGGTAGGGGAAGCCAGCCCCAGCATTTT. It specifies CASSLGRGSQPQHF. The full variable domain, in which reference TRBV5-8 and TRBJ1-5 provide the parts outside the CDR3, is EAGVTQSPTHLIKTRGQQATLRCSPISGHTSVYWYQQALGLGLQFLLWYDEGEERNRGNFPPRFSGRQFPNYSSELNVNALELEDSALYLCASSLGRGSQPQHFGDGTRLSIL.

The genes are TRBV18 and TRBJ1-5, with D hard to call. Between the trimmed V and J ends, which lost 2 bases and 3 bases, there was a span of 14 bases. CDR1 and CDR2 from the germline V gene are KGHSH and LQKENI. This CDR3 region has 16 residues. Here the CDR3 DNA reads TGTGCCAGCTCACCAAGTTCGACCGGGAACAATCAGCCCCAGCATTTT. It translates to CASSPSSTGNNQPQHF.

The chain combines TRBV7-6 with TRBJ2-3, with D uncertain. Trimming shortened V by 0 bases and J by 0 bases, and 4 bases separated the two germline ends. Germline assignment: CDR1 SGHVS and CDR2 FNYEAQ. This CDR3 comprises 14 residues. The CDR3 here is CASSLAASTDTQYF. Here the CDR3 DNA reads TGTGCCAGCAGCTTAGCAGCAAGCACAGATACGCAGTATTTT.

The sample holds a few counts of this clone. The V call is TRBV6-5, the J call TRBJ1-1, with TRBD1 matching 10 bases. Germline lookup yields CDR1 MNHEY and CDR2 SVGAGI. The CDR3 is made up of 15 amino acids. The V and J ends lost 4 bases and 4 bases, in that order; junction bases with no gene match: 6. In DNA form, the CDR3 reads TGTGCCAGCAGTTCCCGACAGGGGGCGGGCACTGAAGCTTTCTTT. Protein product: CASSSRQGAGTEAFF.

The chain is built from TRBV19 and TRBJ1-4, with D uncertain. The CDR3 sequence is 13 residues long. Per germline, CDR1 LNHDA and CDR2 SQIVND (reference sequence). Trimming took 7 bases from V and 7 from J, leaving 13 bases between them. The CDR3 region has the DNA TGTGCCAGTACCCTCACCGGGAGTGAAAAACTGTTTTTT. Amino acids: CASTLTGSEKLFF.

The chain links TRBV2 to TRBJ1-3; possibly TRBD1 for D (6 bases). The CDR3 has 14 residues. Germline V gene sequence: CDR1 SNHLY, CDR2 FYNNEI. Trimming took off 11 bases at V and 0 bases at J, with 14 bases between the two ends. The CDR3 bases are TGTGCCGGCGCAGGGGCCAGCTCTGGAAACACCATATATTTT. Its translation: CAGAGASSGNTIYF.

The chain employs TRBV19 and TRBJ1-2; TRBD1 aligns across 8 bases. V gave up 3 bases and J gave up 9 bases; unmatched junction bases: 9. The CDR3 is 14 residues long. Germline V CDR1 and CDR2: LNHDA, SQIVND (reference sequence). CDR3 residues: CASSIAGGEDRYTF. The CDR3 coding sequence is TGTGCCAGTAGTATCGCAGGGGGCGAGGACCGCTACACCTTC. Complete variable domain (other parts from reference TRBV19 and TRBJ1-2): DGGITQSPKYLFRKEGQNVTLSCEQNLNHDAMYWYRQDPGQGLRLIYYSQIVNDFQKGDIAEGYSVSREKKESFPLTVTSAQKNPTAFYLCASSIAGGEDRYTFGSGTRLTVV.

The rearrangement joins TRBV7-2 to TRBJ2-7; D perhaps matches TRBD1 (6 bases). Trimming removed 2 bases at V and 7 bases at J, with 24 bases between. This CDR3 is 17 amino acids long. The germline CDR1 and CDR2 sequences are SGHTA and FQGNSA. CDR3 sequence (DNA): TGTGCCAGCAGCTTAAGCGTCTGGGACACCCTCCAAGCTGAGCAGTACTTC. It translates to CASSLSVWDTLQAEQYF.

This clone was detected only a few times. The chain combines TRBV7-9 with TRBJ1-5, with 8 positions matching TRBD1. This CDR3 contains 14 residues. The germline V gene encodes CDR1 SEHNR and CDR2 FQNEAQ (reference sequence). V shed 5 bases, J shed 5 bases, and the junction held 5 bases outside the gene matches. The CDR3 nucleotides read TGTGCCAGCAGCCCCGGACAGGGAGATCAGCCCCAGCATTTT. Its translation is CASSPGQGDQPQHF.

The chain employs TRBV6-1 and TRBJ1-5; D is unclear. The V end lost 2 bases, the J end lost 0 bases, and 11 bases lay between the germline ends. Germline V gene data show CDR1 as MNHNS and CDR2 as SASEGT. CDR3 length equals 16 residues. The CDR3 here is CASSEYELYSNQPQHF. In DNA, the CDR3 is TGTGCCAGCAGTGAATACGAGTTGTATAGCAATCAGCCCCAGCATTTT.

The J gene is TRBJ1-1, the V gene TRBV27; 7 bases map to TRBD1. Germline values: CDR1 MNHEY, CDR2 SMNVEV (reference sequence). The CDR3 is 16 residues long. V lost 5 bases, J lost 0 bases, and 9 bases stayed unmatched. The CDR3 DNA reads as TGTGCCAGCAGTCAGAGGGACAGAATAATGAACACTGAAGCTTTCTTT. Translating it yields CASSQRDRIMNTEAFF.

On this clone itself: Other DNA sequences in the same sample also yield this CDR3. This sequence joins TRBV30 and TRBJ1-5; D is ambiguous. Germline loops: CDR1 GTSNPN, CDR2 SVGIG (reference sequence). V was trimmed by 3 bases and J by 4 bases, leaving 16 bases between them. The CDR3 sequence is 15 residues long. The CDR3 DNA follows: TGTGCCTGGAGCCGCCCCGGGCAGCGGAATCAGCCCCAGCATTTT. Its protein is CAWSRPGQRNQPQHF.

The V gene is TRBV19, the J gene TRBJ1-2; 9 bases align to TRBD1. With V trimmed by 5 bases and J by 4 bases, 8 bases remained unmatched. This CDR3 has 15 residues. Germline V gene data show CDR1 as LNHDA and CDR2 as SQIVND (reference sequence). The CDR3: CASSEGQGRTYGYTF. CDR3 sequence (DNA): TGTGCCAGTAGTGAGGGACAGGGAAGAACCTATGGCTACACCTTC.